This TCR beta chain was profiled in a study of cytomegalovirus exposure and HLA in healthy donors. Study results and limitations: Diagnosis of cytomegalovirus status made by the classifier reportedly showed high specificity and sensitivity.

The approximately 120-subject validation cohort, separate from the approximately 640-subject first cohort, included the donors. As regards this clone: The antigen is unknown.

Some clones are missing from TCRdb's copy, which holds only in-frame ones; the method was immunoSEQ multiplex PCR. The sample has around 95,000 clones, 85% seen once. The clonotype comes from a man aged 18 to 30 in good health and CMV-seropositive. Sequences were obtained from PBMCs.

The CDR3 spells CASKPGTDYEQYV. The CDR3 region has the DNA TGTGCCAGCAAACCAGGTACGGACTACGAGCAGTACGTC. The chain links TRBV10-3 to TRBJ2-7, with D unclear. Germline V lookup: CDR1 ENHRY, CDR2 SYGVKD. With 10 bases removed from V and 3 bases from J, the gap between germline ends came to 16 bases. CDR3 length: 13 amino acids.